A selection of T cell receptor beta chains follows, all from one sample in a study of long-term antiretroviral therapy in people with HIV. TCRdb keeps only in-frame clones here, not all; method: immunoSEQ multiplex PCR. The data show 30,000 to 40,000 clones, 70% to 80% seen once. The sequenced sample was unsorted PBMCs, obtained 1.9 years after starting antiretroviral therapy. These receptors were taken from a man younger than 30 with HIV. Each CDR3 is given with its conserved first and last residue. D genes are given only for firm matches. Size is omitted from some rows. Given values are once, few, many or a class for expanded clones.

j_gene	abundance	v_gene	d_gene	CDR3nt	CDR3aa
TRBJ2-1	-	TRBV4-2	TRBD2	TGTGCCAGCAGCCAAGATCGCGGCGGGGGGCCGGTGGATGAGCAGTTCTTC	CASSQDRGGGPVDEQFF
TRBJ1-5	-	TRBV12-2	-	TGTGCAAGTCGCTTAGAAGGACGGGACCAACCGAATTATAGCAATCAGCCCCAGCATTTT	CASRLEGRDQPNYSNQPQHF
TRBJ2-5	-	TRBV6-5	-	TGTGCCAGCAGTTTAGGGTCCCGGGAGACCCAGTACTTC	CASSLGSRETQYF
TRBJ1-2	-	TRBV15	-	TGTGCCACCAGCATAAGATACTTCGTTCGGGTGTACACCTTC	CATSIRYFVRVYTF
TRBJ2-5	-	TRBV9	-	TGTGCCAGCAGCGCGACGGGCGCCCAAGAGACCCAGTACTTC	CASSATGAQETQYF
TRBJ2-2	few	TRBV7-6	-	TGTGCCACCTCTCCGGTGTTGGACACCGGGGAGCTGTTTTTT	CATSPVLDTGELFF
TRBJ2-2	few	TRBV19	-	TGTGCCAGTAGTATGTTTGACACAACCGGGGAGCTGTTTTTT	CASSMFDTTGELFF
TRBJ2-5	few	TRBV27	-	TGTGCCAGCACTCAAGAGACCCAGTACTTC	CASTQETQYF
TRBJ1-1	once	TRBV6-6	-	TGTGCCAGCAGGGCGGTGGAGATGAACACTGAAGCTTTCTTT	CASRAVEMNTEAFF
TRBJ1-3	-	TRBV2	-	TGTGCCAGCAGTGAAGGAGGAAACACCATATATTTT	CASSEGGNTIYF
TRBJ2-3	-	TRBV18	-	TGTGCCAGCTCCGAGGCCCCGGGACACTCCATTTACACAGATACGCAGTATTTT	CASSEAPGHSIYTDTQYF
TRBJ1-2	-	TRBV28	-	TGTGCCAGCAGTTTAGGCGGTCGGTCTGGCTATGGCTACACCTTC	CASSLGGRSGYGYTF
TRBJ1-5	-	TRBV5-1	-	TGCGCCAGCAGCTCAGGGCCCAATCAGCCCCAGCATTTT	CASSSGPNQPQHF
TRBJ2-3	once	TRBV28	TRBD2	TGTGCCAGCAGTTTAACGAGGGAGGGTACGCAGTATTTT	CASSLTREGTQYF
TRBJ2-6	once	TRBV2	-	TGTGCCAGCAGTGGGACGGTCTCTGGGGCCAACGTCCTGACTTTC	CASSGTVSGANVLTF
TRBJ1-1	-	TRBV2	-	TGTGCCAGCAGTAGTGGGGCCGGGACTGAAGCTTTCTTT	CASSSGAGTEAFF
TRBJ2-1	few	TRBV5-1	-	TGCGCCAGCAGCTTGTCCCGGAATGAGCAGTTCTTC	CASSLSRNEQFF
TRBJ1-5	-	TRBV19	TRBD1	TGTGCCAGCGCGACGAGGGACAGGGGGCTTTACAGCAATCAGCCCCAGCATTTT	CASATRDRGLYSNQPQHF
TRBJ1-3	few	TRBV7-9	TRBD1	TGTGCCAGCAGCCGACAGGGTATGGGCGGGGGTTCCGGAAACACCATATATTTT	CASSRQGMGGGSGNTIYF
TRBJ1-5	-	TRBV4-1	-	TGCGCCAGCAGCCAAGATGGAAATAGCAATCAGCCCCAGCATTTT	CASSQDGNSNQPQHF
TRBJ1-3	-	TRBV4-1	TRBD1	TGCGCCAGCAGCCACGTTCGGACAGGGGGCGGAAACACCATATATTTT	CASSHVRTGGGNTIYF
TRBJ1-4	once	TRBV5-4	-	TGTGCCAGCAGCTGGGTGGCAGGGTCTAATGAAAAACTGTTTTTT	CASSWVAGSNEKLFF
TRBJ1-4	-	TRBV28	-	TGTGCCAGCAGGGAGGTGGTGGGAACTAATGAAAAACTGTTTTTT	CASREVVGTNEKLFF
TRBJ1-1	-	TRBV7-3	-	TGTGCCAGCAGCCGAAGGGGGGTACCAGACACTGAAGCTTTCTTT	CASSRRGVPDTEAFF
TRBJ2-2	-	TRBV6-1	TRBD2	TGTGCCAGCAGTCTACTAGCGGACGGCGGGGAGCTGTTTTTT	CASSLLADGGELFF
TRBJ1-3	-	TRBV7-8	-	TGTGCCAGCAGCTTTGGGAGTTTGGCTGGAAACACCATATATTTT	CASSFGSLAGNTIYF
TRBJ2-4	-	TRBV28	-	TGTGCCAGCCTACGGGCGGGGGCGGAAGGCATTCAGTACTTC	CASLRAGAEGIQYF
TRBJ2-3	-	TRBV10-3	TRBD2	TGTGCCATCAGTGGTAGGACTAGCGGGGAGGATACGCAGTATTTT	CAISGRTSGEDTQYF
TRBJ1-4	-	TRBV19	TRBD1	TGTGCCAGTAGTATCGGGACAGTTCCAAAACTGTTTTTT	CASSIGTVPKLFF
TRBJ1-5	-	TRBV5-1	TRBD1	TGCGCCAGCAGCTTTACAGGGGGCAATCAGCCCCAGCATTTT	CASSFTGGNQPQHF
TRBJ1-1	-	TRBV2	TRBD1	TGTGCCAGCAGTGTTCAGGGGACAGTAGGTACTGAAGCTTTCTTT	CASSVQGTVGTEAFF
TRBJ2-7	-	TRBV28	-	TGTGCCAGCAGTGCTTCATCTCTGACCGGATTGGCCTACGAGCAGTACTTC	CASSASSLTGLAYEQYF